This T cell receptor beta chain is drawn from a study of T cell changes during pregnancy in multiple sclerosis. Some clones are missing from TCRdb's copy, which holds only in-frame ones; the method was immunoSEQ multiplex PCR. The repertoire includes tens of thousands of clones, approximately 92% of them detected once, and just over 2% sits in the top ten. V was clipped by 3 bases and J by 4 bases, with 15 bases between them. From germline, CDR1 is KGHSH and CDR2 LQKENI. The CDR3 is made up of 16 amino acids. The gene calls are TRBV18 and TRBJ2-2, with TRBD1 as a possible D gene (6 bases). The source was peripheral blood, collected after pregnancy. The sequence was obtained from a female donor with multiple sclerosis, enrolled in a pregnancy study. This CDR3 reads CASSPITTGSTGELFF. In DNA form, the CDR3 reads TGTGCCAGCTCACCCATAACCACAGGGTCCACCGGGGAGCTGTTTTTT.